The 19 T cell receptor beta chains listed next were all sequenced from one sample in a study of patients and donors after allogeneic stem cell transplantation (dated by TCRdb to 2018 to 2020). Library preparation was by RT-PCR. The instrument was a NextSeq 550. TCRdb handled the public reads itself, with Q25 trimming in fastp and clone calling in MiXCR, and kept productive beta chains. Rows are combined by CDR3 protein, so each entry shows the most common genes and DNA. The sample data list fewer than 200,000 distinct CDR3 sequences, and around 28% of these were observed just once. Clones ranked in the top ten supply about 3% of the sample. The sequenced sample was blood, either unsorted or a sorted T cell fraction (not recorded which). These receptors were collected from a human donor who was either an allogeneic HSCT recipient or a stem cell or donor lymphocyte infusion donor (not recorded which). It is not recorded whose cells these are; they may come from a transplant donor.

There are a few counts of this clonotype. The rearrangement joins TRBV24-1 to TRBJ1-4; 9 bases fit TRBD1. CDR1 is KGHDR, CDR2 SFDVKD, per germline. With 3 bases clipped from V and 4 bases from J, the junction kept 11 bases outside the gene matches. This CDR3 is built from 18 residues. The CDR3 loop is CATSDPPGQGSLNEKLFF. CDR3 nucleotide sequence: TGTGCCACCAGTGATCCCCCTGGACAGGGGAGTCTTAATGAAAAACTGTTTTTT.

This clonotype appeared a few times. The chain recombines TRBV7-9 with TRBJ2-3; no reliable D call. CDR3 size: 14 residues. Germline-derived CDR1 and CDR2 are SEHNR and FQNEAQ (reference sequence). V was cut by 4 bases and J by 1 base, with 9 bases left in between. The CDR3: CASSYYGGTDTQYF. The DNA for the CDR3 is TGTGCCAGCAGCTACTACGGAGGCACAGATACGCAGTATTTT.

This CDR3 is CASSFLPQTGKLFF. The CDR3 coding sequence is TGTGCCAGCAGTTTTCTCCCCCAAACGGGAAAACTGTTTTTT. This rearrangement joins TRBV27 to TRBJ1-4; D uncertain. CDR1 is MNHEY, CDR2 SMNVEV, per germline (reference sequence). The CDR3 covers 14 residues. Trimming pared 3 bases from V and 10 bases from J, leaving 15 bases between. Supplemented by reference TRBV27 and TRBJ1-4, the full variable domain reads EAQVTQNPRYLITVTGKKLTVTCSQNMNHEYMSWYRQDPGLGLRQIYYSMNVEVTDKGDVPEGYKVSRKEKRNFPLILESPSPNQTSLYFCASSFLPQTGKLFFGSGTQLSVL.

Ten or more counts support this clonotype. V gene TRBV29-1 combines with J gene TRBJ1-1; TRBD1 agrees at 7 bases. CDR3 size: 14 residues. Germline V CDR1 and CDR2: SQVTM, ANQGSEA. V shed 7 bases, J shed 1 base, and the junction held 9 bases outside the gene matches. CDR3 coding DNA: TGCAGCGCCAGGGGGGTTACAGCGAACACTGAAGCTTTCTTT. It codes for CSARGVTANTEAFF.

This clonotype was seen a few times. V is TRBV29-1 and J is TRBJ2-5, with a weak D call TRBD1 (5 bases). The CDR3 sequence is 12 residues long. Germline V gives CDR1 SQVTM, CDR2 ANQGSEA. Trimming left V 2 bases short and J 5 bases short, with 9 bases between. CDR3 sequence reads: CSVESRAETQYF. The CDR3 DNA follows: TGCAGCGTTGAAAGCAGGGCCGAGACCCAGTACTTC.

The table lists this clonotype with many counts. The V gene is TRBV5-1, the J gene TRBJ1-6; no clear D. Germline CDR1 and CDR2: SGHRS and YFSETQ. V was shortened by 3 bases and J by 2 bases, with 9 bases between the two germline ends. The CDR3 extends over 15 amino acids. CDR3 sequence (DNA): TGCGCCAGCAGCTCCCTGAGCCCCTATAATTCACCCCTCCACTTT. Its protein product is CASSSLSPYNSPLHF.

This clonotype was counted a few times. This chain connects TRBV7-9 to TRBJ1-1; D gene ambiguous. The V end was cut by 0 bases, the J end by 3 bases, with 14 bases between. The CDR3 spans 16 residues. Germline V CDR1 and CDR2: SEHNR, FQNEAQ (reference sequence). In DNA, the CDR3 is TGTGCCAGCAGCTTAGCGCAGGCAGCTTGGGACACTGAAGCTTTCTTT. This sequence encodes CASSLAQAAWDTEAFF.

In this sample, this clonotype turned up a few times. The chain uses TRBV20-1 and TRBJ2-5, with D possibly matching TRBD1 (6 bases). Germline-derived CDR1 and CDR2 are DFQATT and SNEGSKA (reference sequence). The CDR3 has 13 amino acids. V was clipped by 1 base and J by 1 base, with 7 bases between them. The CDR3 region is CSARGQVQETQYF. The CDR3 DNA follows: TGCAGTGCTAGAGGACAGGTCCAAGAGACCCAGTACTTC.

There are a few counts of this clonotype. The CDR3 here is CASSLNSGTSTDTQYF. Here the CDR3 DNA reads TGCGCCAGCAGCTTGAATAGCGGGACTAGCACAGATACGCAGTATTTT. The chain combines TRBV5-1 with TRBJ2-3; 8 bases map to TRBD2. Germline assignment: CDR1 SGHRS and CDR2 YFSETQ. This CDR3 has 16 amino acids. The trim removed 1 base at V and 0 bases at J, leaving 4 bases unmatched.

There are a few counts of this clonotype. The rearrangement uses TRBV3-1 and TRBJ2-5; 10 bases align to TRBD2. Germline CDR1 is LGHDT and CDR2 is YNNKEL (reference sequence). The V and J ends lost 5 bases and 5 bases, in that order; junction bases with no gene match: 5. The CDR3 is 14 amino acids. The CDR3 DNA reads TGTGCCAGCAGCGGGCTAGCGGGAGAGGAGACCCAGTACTTC. Its protein product is CASSGLAGEETQYF.

CDR3 nucleotide sequence: TGTGCCAGCGCACTACCGGGACAGGGGGAAGAGACCCAGTACTTC. Translated, it gives CASALPGQGEETQYF. This chain joins TRBV12-3 or TRBV12-4 and TRBJ2-5; 11 bases are a match to TRBD1. This CDR3 is 15 amino acids long. V shed 8 bases and J 3 bases; nucleotides not matched to a gene: 8.

This CDR3 is CASSKRQGGFEGAEAFF. Here the CDR3 DNA reads TGTGCCAGCAGCAAAAGGCAGGGAGGTTTTGAAGGGGCTGAAGCTTTCTTT. The V gene is TRBV7-8, the J gene TRBJ1-1; weak D call: TRBD1 (5 bases). Trimming took off 5 bases at V and 6 bases at J, with 25 bases between the two ends. In germline, CDR1 is SGHVS, CDR2 FQNEAQ. The CDR3 is made up of 17 amino acids.

The sample holds a few counts of this clonotype. CDR3 in DNA: TGTGCCAGCAGCTTCCCAGGGCTTAACTATGGCTACACCTTC. It specifies CASSFPGLNYGYTF. The chain recombines TRBV7-2 with TRBJ1-2; possibly TRBD1 for D (5 bases). The CDR3 loop spans 14 amino acids. Between the trimmed V and J ends, which lost 3 bases and 1 base, there was a span of 9 bases. Germline assignment: CDR1 SGHTA and CDR2 FQGNSA. Full variable domain (rest looked up from reference TRBV7-2 and TRBJ1-2): GAGVSQSPSNKVTEKGKDVELRCDPISGHTALYWYRQSLGQGLEFLIYFQGNSAPDKSGLPSDRFSAERTGGSVSTLTIQRTQQEDSAVYLCASSFPGLNYGYTFGSGTRLTVV.

In its sample, this clonotype was seen a few times. J is TRBJ1-1 and V is TRBV28, with a tentative D call TRBD1 (6 bases). Germline-derived CDR1 and CDR2 are MDHEN and SYDVKM. This CDR3 has 13 amino acids. V lost 6 bases, J lost 2 bases, and 10 bases lay in between. DNA for the CDR3: TGTGCCAGCAGGACGACAGGTAACACTGAAGCTTTCTTT. As protein: CASRTTGNTEAFF.

V usage is TRBV27 and J usage is TRBJ2-3; unclear D gene. The CDR3 has 14 residues. Trimming took off 5 bases at V and 2 bases at J, with 11 bases between the two ends. Looked up from germline, CDR1 is MNHEY and CDR2 is SMNVEV (reference sequence). The CDR3 is CASSTRVSTDTQYF. The CDR3, as DNA: TGTGCCAGCAGTACCCGGGTATCCACAGATACGCAGTATTTT.

This clonotype was detected only a few times. The chain has TRBV20-1 and TRBJ1-2; no clear D. Between the trimmed V and J ends, which lost 5 bases and 5 bases, there was a span of 21 bases. This CDR3 comprises 15 residues. The V gene's germline CDR1 is DFQATT and CDR2 SNEGSKA (reference sequence). This CDR3 is CSALPLFGSGYGYTF. The CDR3 DNA is TGCAGTGCTTTGCCCCTATTCGGGAGTGGGTATGGCTACACCTTC.

This clonotype has ten or more counts. This sequence joins TRBV10-3 and TRBJ1-2; 7 positions match TRBD1. This CDR3 comprises 16 residues. V lost 0 bases and J lost 4; bases outside the gene matches: 8. CDR1 and CDR2 from the germline V gene are ENHRY and SYGVKD. The CDR3 loop reads CAISESNTDRTYGYTF. The CDR3 nucleotides read TGTGCCATCAGTGAGTCGAATACGGACAGGACCTATGGCTACACCTTC.

This chain links TRBV9 with TRBJ1-3; TRBD1 agrees at 7 bases. Unmatched junction bases numbered 3, after V lost 3 bases and J lost 0 bases. In germline, CDR1 is SGDLS, CDR2 YYNGEE. CDR3 length: 15 residues. The CDR3 coding sequence is TGTGCCAGCAGCGACCAGGGGGTCTCTGGAAACACCATATATTTT. Its translation: CASSDQGVSGNTIYF.

The DNA for the CDR3 is TGCGCCAGCAGCCCGACAGCGGGAATCCAAGAGACCCAGTACTTC. Translation: CASSPTAGIQETQYF. This chain joins TRBV5-1 and TRBJ2-5; 7 bases map to TRBD2. J gave up 1 base and V 4 bases, and 7 bases lay outside the gene matches. CDR1 SGHRS and CDR2 YFSETQ come from the germline V gene. The CDR3 is made up of 15 amino acids. Looking up the rest from reference TRBV5-1 and TRBJ2-5 gives the full variable domain: KAGVTQTPRYLIKTRGQQVTLSCSPISGHRSVSWYQQTPGQGLQFLFEYFSETQRNKGNFPGRFSGRQFSNSRSEMNVSTLELGDSALYLCASSPTAGIQETQYFGPGTRLLVL.